This T cell receptor (beta chain) stems from a study of identical twins. Study observations and caveats: Fewer insertions marked abundant cord blood beta clonotypes; young adult naive trended weakly, memory not at all.

Template switching added a universal primer site, and cDNA bore unique molecular identifiers. TCRdb redid the calling of the 5' RACE reads with MiXCR, one entry per CDR3 protein. This repertoire shows fewer than 800,000 distinct CDR3 sequences, about 7.1% found once; its top ten account for 1.5% to 2%. CDR3 length: 16 amino acids. V shed 1 base, J shed 5 bases, and the junction held 9 bases outside the gene matches. The V gene's germline CDR1 is MGHRA and CDR2 YSYEKL. This clonotype was found many times. Its antigen remains unknown. The data also belong to a second study, concerning yellow fever vaccine responses in identical twins.

Sequenced input: PBMCs. The genes are TRBV4-1 and TRBJ1-1, with TRBD1 matching 8 bases. This TCR was sampled from a woman younger than 35 in good health. The CDR3 spells CASSQGRRTGGTEAFF. The CDR3 coding sequence is TGCGCCAGCAGCCAAGGCCGGAGAACAGGGGGGACTGAAGCTTTCTTT.